Listed below are T cell receptor beta chains from one sample, sequenced in a study of cytotoxic CD8 clonotypes in ibrutinib-treated CLL. TCRdb's table, derived via immunoSEQ multiplex PCR, lists solely in-frame clones and lacks some. Of about 130,000 clones listed, 70% to 90% are singletons. The sample consisted of PBMCs, taken after 24 months of ibrutinib treatment. These receptors all come from a human donor with chronic lymphocytic leukemia. The CDR3 runs from the conserved cysteine through the conserved F or W. The D gene is left open where the match is weak. Clone size is not always given. Where it is, it says once, few, many or a class for expanded clones.

V	D	J	size	CDR3	DNA
TRBV9	.	TRBJ2-1	.	CASSVEPSSYNEQFF	TGTGCCAGCAGCGTAGAACCGAGCTCCTACAATGAGCAGTTCTTC
TRBV11-2	.	TRBJ1-2	once	CASSFDLGRPNYGYTF	TGTGCCAGCAGCTTTGACTTAGGCAGACCTAACTATGGCTACACCTTC
TRBV7-3	.	TRBJ1-1	.	CASGQQMNTEAFF	TGTGCCAGCGGCCAGCAAATGAACACTGAAGCTTTCTTT
TRBV9	TRBD2	TRBJ2-2	once	CASSVEGGGAAGELFF	TGTGCCAGCAGCGTAGAGGGCGGGGGGGCCGCCGGGGAGCTGTTTTTT
TRBV2	TRBD2	TRBJ2-7	.	CASSPTSGSKRYEQYF	TGTGCCAGCAGTCCTACTAGCGGGAGTAAGAGGTACGAGCAGTACTTC
TRBV27	TRBD2	TRBJ2-7	.	CASSFSTSGAYEQYF	TGTGCCAGCAGTTTCTCGACTAGCGGGGCCTACGAGCAGTACTTC
TRBV10-3	TRBD2	TRBJ2-1	.	CAIASGIGFGEQFF	TGTGCCATCGCGAGCGGGATAGGTTTTGGGGAGCAGTTCTTC
TRBV18	TRBD1	TRBJ1-5	.	CASSPWDSLNQPQHF	TGTGCCAGCTCACCCTGGGACAGCCTTAATCAGCCCCAGCATTTT
TRBV18	.	TRBJ1-5	few	CASSPPPGGNQPQHF	TGTGCCAGCTCACCACCACCTGGCGGGAATCAGCCCCAGCATTTT
TRBV28	.	TRBJ2-5	.	CASSTRNRAGRETQYF	TGTGCCAGCAGTACCCGGAACAGGGCGGGGAGGGAGACCCAGTACTTC
TRBV7-2	TRBD1	TRBJ2-7	.	CASSPRTGSSYEQYF	TGTGCCAGCAGCCCAAGGACAGGGAGCTCCTACGAGCAGTACTTC
TRBV4-3	TRBD2	TRBJ2-1	.	CASSQDSGGGNEQFF	TGCGCCAGCAGCCAAGATTCAGGCGGGGGGAACGAGCAGTTCTTC
TRBV9	.	TRBJ2-2	.	CASSVHIEGQGTGELFF	TGTGCCAGCAGCGTACATATAGAGGGTCAGGGCACCGGGGAGCTGTTTTTT
TRBV18	.	TRBJ2-7	.	CASSPQEGATYEQYF	TGTGCCAGCTCACCACAGGAGGGGGCCACCTACGAGCAGTACTTC
TRBV29-1	TRBD1	TRBJ1-1	.	CSAPTQGGTEAFF	TGCAGCGCACCCACCCAGGGGGGCACTGAAGCTTTCTTT
TRBV9	.	TRBJ1-3	.	CASSVAPGNSGNTIYF	TGTGCCAGCAGCGTAGCCCCAGGCAACTCTGGAAACACCATATATTTT
TRBV5-6	.	TRBJ1-2	.	CASSLEAAATYGYTF	TGTGCCAGCAGCTTGGAGGCCGCGGCCACCTATGGCTACACCTTC
TRBV6-4	.	TRBJ2-1	.	CASSKGPSSYNEQFF	TGTGCCAGCAGCAAAGGACCGTCCTCCTACAATGAGCAGTTCTTC
TRBV19	.	TRBJ2-1	.	CASSTYNEQFF	TGTGCCAGTAGTACTTACAATGAGCAGTTCTTC
TRBV5-4	TRBD1	TRBJ2-7	.	CASSLDRGYEQYF	TGTGCCAGCAGCCTTGACAGGGGGTACGAGCAGTACTTC
TRBV4-3	.	TRBJ1-2	.	CASSQDPPGPSNYGYTF	TGCGCCAGCAGCCAAGATCCTCCAGGGCCTTCTAACTATGGCTACACCTTC
TRBV6-1	TRBD1	TRBJ2-1	.	CASSWDSYNEQFF	TGTGCCAGCAGTTGGGACAGCTACAATGAGCAGTTCTTC
TRBV28	TRBD1	TRBJ2-3	.	CASSTAATGDRDTQYF	TGTGCCAGCAGTACCGCCGCGACAGGGGACCGAGATACGCAGTATTTT
TRBV5-6	.	TRBJ2-3	.	CASTPAGRPNTDTQYF	TGTGCCAGCACCCCCGCCGGAAGGCCCAACACAGATACGCAGTATTTT
TRBV9	TRBD2	TRBJ2-1	few	CASSVTSGGARLRNEQFF	TGTGCCAGCAGCGTCACTAGCGGGGGGGCCAGACTACGCAATGAGCAGTTCTTC
TRBV7-2	TRBD1	TRBJ1-2	once	CASSTRTGSGYTF	TGTGCCAGCAGCACCAGGACAGGGTCTGGCTACACCTTC
TRBV15	.	TRBJ1-4	.	CATSRDRGANEKLFF	TGTGCCACCAGCAGAGACAGGGGTGCTAATGAAAAACTGTTTTTT
TRBV6-5	.	TRBJ2-7	.	CASSSGVIYEQYF	TGTGCCAGCAGTTCAGGGGTCATCTACGAGCAGTACTTC
TRBV7-2	.	TRBJ1-1	.	CASSFPRFRDFWISTEAFF	TGTGCCAGCAGCTTCCCCCGTTTCCGGGACTTCTGGATATCCACTGAAGCTTTCTTT
TRBV27	TRBD2	TRBJ2-7	.	CASSLRSGGQSSYEQYF	TGTGCCAGCAGTTTACGCTCGGGGGGGCAAAGCTCCTACGAGCAGTACTTC
TRBV9	TRBD1	TRBJ1-1	.	CASSVLRGLRDTEAFF	TGTGCCAGCAGCGTATTAAGGGGGCTAAGGGACACTGAAGCTTTCTTT
TRBV29-1	.	TRBJ2-7	.	CSVEGMQGMENYEQYF	TGCAGCGTTGAAGGAATGCAGGGTATGGAGAACTACGAGCAGTACTTC
TRBV19	.	TRBJ1-2	.	CASSMAGQLYGYTF	TGTGCCAGTAGTATGGCCGGACAGCTCTATGGCTACACCTTC
TRBV27	.	TRBJ1-5	.	CASSFLRDRYSNQPQHF	TGTGCCAGCAGTTTCCTCCGGGACCGCTATAGCAATCAGCCCCAGCATTTT
TRBV12-5	TRBD1	TRBJ2-5	.	CASFFRDRVCEGSQYF	TGTGCTAGTTTTTTCCGGGACAGGGTATGTGAAGGGTCCCAGTACTTC
TRBV21-1	.	TRBJ2-1	.	CASSNPGLAKRAAYNEQFF	TGTGCCAGCAGTAACCCGGGACTAGCTAAGCGAGCCGCCTACAATGAGCAGTTCTTC
TRBV28	.	TRBJ2-6	.	CASDPGSSSGANVLTF	TGTGCCAGCGATCCAGGGTCGAGCTCTGGGGCCAACGTCCTGACTTTC
TRBV6-1	.	TRBJ2-7	.	CASSESGGGTGDEQYF	TGTGCCAGCAGTGAATCGGGGGGTGGAACAGGGGACGAGCAGTACTTC
TRBV1	.	TRBJ2-5	.	CTSSDSLDFLETQYF	TGCACCAGCAGCGACTCACTAGACTTCTTAGAGACCCAGTACTTC
TRBV28	TRBD2	TRBJ2-7	.	CASSFRGGAFGQYF	TGTGCCAGCAGTTTTCGGGGAGGGGCCTTTGGGCAGTACTTC
TRBV6-4	.	TRBJ1-2	.	CASSADRTGNYGYTF	TGTGCCAGCAGTGCCGACAGGACGGGAAACTATGGCTACACCTTC
TRBV19	.	TRBJ1-5	.	CASSMGGRQPQHF	TGTGCCAGTAGTATGGGAGGTCGCCAGCCCCAGCATTTT
TRBV5-6	TRBD1	TRBJ1-2	.	CASSLAGVDRVSGGYTF	TGTGCCAGCAGCTTGGCCGGGGTTGACAGGGTTTCAGGTGGCTACACCTTC
TRBV27	.	TRBJ2-5	.	CASSLLGGETQYF	TGTGCCAGCAGTTTATTAGGAGGGGAGACCCAGTACTTC
TRBV6-5	.	TRBJ1-4	.	CASSYKMAFNEKLFF	TGTGCCAGCAGTTACAAGATGGCCTTTAATGAAAAACTGTTTTTT
TRBV2	.	TRBJ1-1	.	CASSEQRQLLEAFF	TGTGCCAGCAGTGAACAGCGACAACTACTCGAAGCTTTCTTT